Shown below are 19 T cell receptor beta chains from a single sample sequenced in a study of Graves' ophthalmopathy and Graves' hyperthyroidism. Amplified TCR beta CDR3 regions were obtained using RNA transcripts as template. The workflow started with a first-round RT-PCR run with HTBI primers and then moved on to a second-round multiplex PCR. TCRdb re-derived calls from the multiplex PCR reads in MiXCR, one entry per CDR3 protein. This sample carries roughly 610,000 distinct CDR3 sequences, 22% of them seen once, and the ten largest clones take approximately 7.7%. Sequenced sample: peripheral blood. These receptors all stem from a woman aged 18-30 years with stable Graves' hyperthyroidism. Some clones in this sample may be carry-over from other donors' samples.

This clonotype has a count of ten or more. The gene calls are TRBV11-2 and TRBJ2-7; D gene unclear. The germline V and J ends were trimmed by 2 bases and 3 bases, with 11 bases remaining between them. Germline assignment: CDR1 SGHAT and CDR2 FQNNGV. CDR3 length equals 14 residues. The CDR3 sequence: CASSLLTHRYEQYF. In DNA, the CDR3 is TGTGCCAGCAGCTTATTGACCCACCGCTACGAGCAGTACTTC.

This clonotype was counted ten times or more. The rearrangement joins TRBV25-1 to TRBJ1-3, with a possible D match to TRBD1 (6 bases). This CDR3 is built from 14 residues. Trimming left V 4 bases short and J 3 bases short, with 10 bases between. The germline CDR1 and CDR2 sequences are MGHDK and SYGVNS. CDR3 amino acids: CASSGGALGNTIYF. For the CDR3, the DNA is TGTGCCAGCAGTGGGGGGGCGCTTGGAAACACCATATATTTT.

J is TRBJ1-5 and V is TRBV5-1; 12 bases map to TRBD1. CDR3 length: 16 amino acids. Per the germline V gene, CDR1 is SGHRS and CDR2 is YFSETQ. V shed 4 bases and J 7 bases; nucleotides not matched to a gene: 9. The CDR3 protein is CASSPTGTGGGQPQHF. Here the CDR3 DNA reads TGCGCCAGCAGCCCCACCGGGACAGGGGGCGGCCAGCCCCAGCATTTT.

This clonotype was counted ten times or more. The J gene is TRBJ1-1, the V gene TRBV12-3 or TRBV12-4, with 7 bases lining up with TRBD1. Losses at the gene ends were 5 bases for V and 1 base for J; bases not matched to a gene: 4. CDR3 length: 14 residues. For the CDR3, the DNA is TGTGCCAGCAGTATCGACAGGGCGAACACTGAAGCTTTCTTT. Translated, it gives CASSIDRANTEAFF.

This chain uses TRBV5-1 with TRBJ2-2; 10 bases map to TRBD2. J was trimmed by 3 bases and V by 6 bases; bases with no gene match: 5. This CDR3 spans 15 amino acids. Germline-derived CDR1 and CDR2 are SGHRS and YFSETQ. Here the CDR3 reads CASIPSGSDTGELFF. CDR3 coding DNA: TGCGCCAGCATCCCTAGCGGGAGCGACACCGGGGAGCTGTTTTTT.

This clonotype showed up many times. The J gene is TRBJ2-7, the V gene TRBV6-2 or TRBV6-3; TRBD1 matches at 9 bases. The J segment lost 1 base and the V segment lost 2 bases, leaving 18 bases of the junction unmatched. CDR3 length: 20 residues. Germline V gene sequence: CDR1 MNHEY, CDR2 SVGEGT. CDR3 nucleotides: TGTGCCAGCAGTTACGCCAGGGACAGGGAAGGTCCCTATCCGTCCTACGAGCAGTACTTC. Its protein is CASSYARDREGPYPSYEQYF.

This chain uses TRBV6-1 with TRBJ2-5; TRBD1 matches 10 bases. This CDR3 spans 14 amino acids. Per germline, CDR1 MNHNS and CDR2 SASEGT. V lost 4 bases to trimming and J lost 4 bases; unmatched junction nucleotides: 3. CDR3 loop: CASSGGQGRETQYF. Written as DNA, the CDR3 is TGTGCCAGCAGTGGGGGACAGGGGCGAGAGACCCAGTACTTC.

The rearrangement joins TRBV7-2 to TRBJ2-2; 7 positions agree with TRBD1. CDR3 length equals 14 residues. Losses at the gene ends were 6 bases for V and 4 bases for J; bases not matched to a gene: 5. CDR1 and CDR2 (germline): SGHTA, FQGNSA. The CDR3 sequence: CASRQGVSTGELFF. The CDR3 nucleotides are TGTGCCAGCAGGCAGGGGGTTAGCACCGGGGAGCTGTTTTTT.

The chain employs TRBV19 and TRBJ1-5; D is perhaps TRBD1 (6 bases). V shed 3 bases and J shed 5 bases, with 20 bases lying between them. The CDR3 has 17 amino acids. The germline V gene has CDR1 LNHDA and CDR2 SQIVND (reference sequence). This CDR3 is CASSMGAVPTGYQPQHF. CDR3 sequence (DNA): TGTGCCAGTAGTATGGGGGCGGTCCCTACCGGGTATCAGCCCCAGCATTTT.

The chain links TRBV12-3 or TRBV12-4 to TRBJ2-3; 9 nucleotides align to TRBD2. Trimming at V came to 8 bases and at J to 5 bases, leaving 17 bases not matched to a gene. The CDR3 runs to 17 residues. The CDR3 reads CASSRQARAGGGDTQYF. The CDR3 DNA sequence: TGTGCCAGCTCACGCCAGGCTCGAGCGGGGGGAGGAGATACGCAGTATTTT.

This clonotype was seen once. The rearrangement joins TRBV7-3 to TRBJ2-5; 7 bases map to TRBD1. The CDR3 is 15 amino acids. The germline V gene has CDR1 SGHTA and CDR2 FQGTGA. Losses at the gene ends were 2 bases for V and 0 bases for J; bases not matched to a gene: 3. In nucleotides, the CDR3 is TGTGCCAGCAGCTTAGTTGGGACAGACCAAGAGACCCAGTACTTC. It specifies CASSLVGTDQETQYF.

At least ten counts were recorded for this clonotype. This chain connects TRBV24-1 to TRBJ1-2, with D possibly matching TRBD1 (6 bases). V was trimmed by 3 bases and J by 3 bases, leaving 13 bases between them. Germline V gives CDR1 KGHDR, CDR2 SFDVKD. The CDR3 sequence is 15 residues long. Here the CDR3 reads CATSDATTGDYGYTF. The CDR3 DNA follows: TGTGCCACCAGTGATGCTACGACAGGCGACTATGGCTACACCTTC.

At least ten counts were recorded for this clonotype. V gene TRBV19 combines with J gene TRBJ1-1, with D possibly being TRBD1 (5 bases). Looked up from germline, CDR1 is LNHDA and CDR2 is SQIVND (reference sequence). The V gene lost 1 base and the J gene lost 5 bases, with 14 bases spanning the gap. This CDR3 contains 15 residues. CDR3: CASSIARDGGTEAFF. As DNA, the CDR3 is TGTGCCAGTAGTATAGCCCGGGACGGCGGGACTGAAGCTTTCTTT.

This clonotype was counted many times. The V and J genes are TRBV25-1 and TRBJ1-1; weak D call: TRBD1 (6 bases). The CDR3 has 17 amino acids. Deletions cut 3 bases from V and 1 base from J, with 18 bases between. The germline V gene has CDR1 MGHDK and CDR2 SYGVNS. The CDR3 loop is CASSEVTGTTGNTEAFF. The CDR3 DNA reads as TGTGCCAGCAGTGAGGTCACCGGGACAACTGGGAACACTGAAGCTTTCTTT. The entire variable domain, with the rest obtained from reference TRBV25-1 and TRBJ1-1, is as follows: EADIYQTPRYLVIGTGKKITLECSQTMGHDKMYWYQQDPGMELHLIHYSYGVNSTEKGDLSSESTVSRIRTEHFPLTLESARPSHTSQYLCASSEVTGTTGNTEAFFGQGTRLTVV.

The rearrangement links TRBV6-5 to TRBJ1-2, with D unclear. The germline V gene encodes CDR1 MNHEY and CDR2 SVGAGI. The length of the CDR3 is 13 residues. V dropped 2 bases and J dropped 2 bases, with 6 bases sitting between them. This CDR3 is CASSYSPNYGYTF. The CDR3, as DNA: TGTGCCAGCAGTTACAGTCCGAACTATGGCTACACCTTC.

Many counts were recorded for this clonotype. DNA of the CDR3: TGTGCCAGCAGTTTTGCTAGCAGTCAGACCCAGTACTTC. Its protein product is CASSFASSQTQYF. The chain employs TRBV28 and TRBJ2-5, with D possibly TRBD2 on 5 matching bases. CDR1 MDHEN and CDR2 SYDVKM come from the germline V gene. V lost 3 bases, J lost 6 bases, and 11 bases lay in between. The CDR3 contains 13 residues.

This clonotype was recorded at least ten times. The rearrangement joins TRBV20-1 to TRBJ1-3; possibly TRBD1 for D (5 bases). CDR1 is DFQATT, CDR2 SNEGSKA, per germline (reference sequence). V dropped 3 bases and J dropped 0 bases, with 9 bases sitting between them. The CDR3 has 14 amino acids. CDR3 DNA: TGCAGTGCTAGTGACAGAGACTCTGGAAACACCATATATTTT. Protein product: CSASDRDSGNTIYF.

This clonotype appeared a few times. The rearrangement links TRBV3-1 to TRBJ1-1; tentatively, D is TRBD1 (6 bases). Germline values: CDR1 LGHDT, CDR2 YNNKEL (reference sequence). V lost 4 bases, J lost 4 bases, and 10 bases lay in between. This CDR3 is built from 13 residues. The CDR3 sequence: CASSLRGTTEAFF. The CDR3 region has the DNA TGTGCCAGCAGCCTCAGGGGTACCACTGAAGCTTTCTTT.

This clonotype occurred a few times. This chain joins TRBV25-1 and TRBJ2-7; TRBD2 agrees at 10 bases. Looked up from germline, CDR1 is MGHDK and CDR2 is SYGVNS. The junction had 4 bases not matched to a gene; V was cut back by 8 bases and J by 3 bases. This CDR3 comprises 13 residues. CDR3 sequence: CASAGLAFYEQYF. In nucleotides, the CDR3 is TGTGCCAGCGCGGGACTAGCGTTCTACGAGCAGTACTTC.